This T cell receptor beta chain is from a study of OX40 agonist ivuxolimab in advanced cancers. Study-level background: Ivuxolimab, which targeted the costimulatory receptor OX40 (CD134), was an agonistic, fully human IgG2 monoclonal antibody. Intravenous ivuxolimab was administered to patients every 2 weeks at six dose levels: 0.01, 0.1, 0.3, 1.5, 3 and 10 mg/kg. Of the roughly 52 patients in dose escalation, about 20 had hepatocellular carcinoma, about 15 had melanoma, 9 had renal cell carcinoma and 9 had head and neck cancer. A male proportion of 82.7% and a mean age of approximately 55 years, ranging from 23 to 79, were recorded for the dose-escalation cohort. Patients were allowed to have had prior anti-PD-1, anti-PD-L1 or anti-CTLA-4 therapy, and 40% of the dose-escalation patients had been treated with checkpoint inhibitors. Three dose-escalation patients achieved partial responses, one with hepatocellular carcinoma and two with cutaneous melanoma. Peripheral TCRbeta sequencing was intended to test whether TCR sequence diversity was altered and clonal T-cell expansion was caused by ivuxolimab. The monotherapy dose-escalation portion (N ≈ 56 patients) of the phase I ivuxolimab trial is reported in the paper.

Genomic DNA was extracted from sorted cells for sequencing of the TCRbeta CDR3 region. The immunoSEQ Assay was used to sequence the TCRbeta CDR3 regions. In TCRdb, the immuneACCESS table is reduced to in-frame sequences with V and J assigned. These tables do not hold every clone; where another copy was compared, an unresolved V gene accounts for under half, and the others remain unexplained. The sample contains around 76,000 clones, about 82% of them found a single time. The ten top clones hold almost 6% of the sample. Results and caveats for the whole study, not just this receptor: Low levels of normalized T-cell clonal expansion were also seen in some patients who did not respond. After ivuxolimab, more expanded clones were found on average in CD8+ T cells than in CD4+ T cells. Partial responders in the 0.1-3.0 mg/kg groups had among the lowest normalized peripheral clonal expansion, especially among CD8+ T cells. Antigen specificity was not determined for the clonally expanded peripheral T cells. At doses from 0.1 to 3.0 mg/kg, clonal expansion was seen in both CD4+ and CD8+ blood T cells between baseline and week 6.

Patients with autoimmune disease history or receiving systemic immunosuppression were excluded from the trial. In every dose cohort, peripheral blood was drawn for TCR sequencing at baseline, cycle 4 day 1, and cycle 7 day 1. The samples were drawn from a first-in-human, open-label, multicenter phase I dose-escalation trial of ivuxolimab. Adults with locally advanced or metastatic head and neck squamous cell, hepatocellular, melanoma or renal cell carcinoma were enrolled in the trial. Before TCR sequencing, CD4+ T cells and CD8+ T cells were sorted from peripheral blood as separate populations. Points on this clone: Its antigen remains unidentified. No much larger clonotype is one base removed from it; base qualities were not supplied.

Deletion took 3 bases off V and 10 bases off J, with a span of 24 bases between the germline ends. CDR3 length: 17 amino acids, cysteine to phenylalanine. Solely the CDR3 DNA is kept, with 51 bases framed from the first base. The germline V gene supplies CDR1 LGHNA and CDR2 YNFKEQ. The chain is made from TRBV4-2 and TRBJ1-4; a weak D assignment points to TRBD1 (5 bases agree). This clonotype was sampled from an adult with an advanced solid tumor such as melanoma, head and neck, liver or kidney cancer. The sample consisted of CD4+ or CD8+ T cells sorted from blood, taken in a trial of the OX40 agonist ivuxolimab. The nucleotide sequence reads TGTGCCAGCAGCCAGTCTCCTTTCTCGTCCTCCCAGGGAAAACTGTTTTTT. This sequence encodes CASSQSPFSSSQGKLFF.